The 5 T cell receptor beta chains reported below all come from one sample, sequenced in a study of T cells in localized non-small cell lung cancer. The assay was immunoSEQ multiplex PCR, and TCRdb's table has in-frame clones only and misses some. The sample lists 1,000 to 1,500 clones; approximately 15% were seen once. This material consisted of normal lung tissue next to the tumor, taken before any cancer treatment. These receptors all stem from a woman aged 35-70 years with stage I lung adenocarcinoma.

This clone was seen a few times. CDR3: CASNALREGLFSGEAFF. The CDR3 nucleotides read TGTGCCAGCAATGCTCTCAGGGAGGGACTGTTTTCCGGTGAAGCTTTCTTT. The chain carries TRBV28 and TRBJ1-1; D perhaps matches TRBD1 (5 bases). The V gene's germline CDR1 is MDHEN and CDR2 SYDVKM. This CDR3 spans 17 amino acids. V dropped 7 bases and J dropped 7 bases, with 28 bases sitting between them.

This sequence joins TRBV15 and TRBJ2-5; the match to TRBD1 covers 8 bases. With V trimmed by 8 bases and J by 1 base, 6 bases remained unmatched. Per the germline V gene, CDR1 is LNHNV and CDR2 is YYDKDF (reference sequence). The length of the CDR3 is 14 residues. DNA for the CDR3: TGTGCCACCGCGGACAGGGAATTCCAAGAGACCCAGTACTTC. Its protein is CATADREFQETQYF.

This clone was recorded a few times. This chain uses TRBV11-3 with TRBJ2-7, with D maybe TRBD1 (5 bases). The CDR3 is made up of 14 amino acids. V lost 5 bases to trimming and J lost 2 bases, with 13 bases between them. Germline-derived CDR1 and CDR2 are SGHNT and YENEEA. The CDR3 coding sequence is TGTGCCAGCAGCACCAACAGGTTTACCTACGAGCAGTACTTC. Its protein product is CASSTNRFTYEQYF.

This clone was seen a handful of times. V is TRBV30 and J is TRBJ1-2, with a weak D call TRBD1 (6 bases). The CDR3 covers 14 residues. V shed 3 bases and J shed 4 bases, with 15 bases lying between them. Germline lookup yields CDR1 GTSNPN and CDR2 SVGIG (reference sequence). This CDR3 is CAWRDLTGFYGYTF. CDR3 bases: TGTGCCTGGAGGGACCTTACAGGGTTCTATGGCTACACCTTC.

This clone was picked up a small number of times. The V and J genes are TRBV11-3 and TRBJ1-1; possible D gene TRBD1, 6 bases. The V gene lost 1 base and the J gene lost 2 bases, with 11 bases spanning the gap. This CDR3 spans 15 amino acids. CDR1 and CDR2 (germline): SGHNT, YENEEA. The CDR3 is CASSLGTQGNTEAFF. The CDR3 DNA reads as TGTGCCAGCAGCTTAGGGACACAGGGAAACACTGAAGCTTTCTTT. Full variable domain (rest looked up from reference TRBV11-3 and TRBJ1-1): EAGVVQSPRYKIIEKKQPVAFWCNPISGHNTLYWYLQNLGQGPELLIRYENEEAVDDSQLPKDRFSAERLKGVDSTLKIQPAELGDSAVYLCASSLGTQGNTEAFFGQGTRLTVV.